Shown below are 6 T cell receptor beta chains from a single sample sequenced in a study of T-cell reconstitution after alpha-beta-depleted transplantation in children. Preparation of the TCRbeta library was carried out with unique molecular identifiers. TCRdb itself ran the PCR reads through MiXCR, one entry per CDR3 protein. The table has 65,000 to 90,000 distinct CDR3 sequences, under 13% seen once. Specimen: PBMCs, collected before TCRalphabeta/CD19-depleted stem cell transplant. The receptor source for this set is a boy between 5 and 17 years old with acute myeloid leukemia, due to receive a stem cell transplant.

By share, this clonotype counts as medium-sized. This rearrangement joins TRBV7-9 to TRBJ2-3; possible D gene TRBD2, 5 bases. Trimming took off 3 bases at V and 1 base at J, with 8 bases between the two ends. CDR1 is SEHNR and CDR2 is FQNEAQ in the germline V gene (reference sequence). The CDR3 contains 14 residues. CDR3 residues: CASSFYGGTDTQYF. CDR3 nucleotides: TGTGCCAGCAGCTTCTACGGGGGCACAGATACGCAGTATTTT.

This clonotype came up many times. The J gene is TRBJ2-5, the V gene TRBV20-1; 11 bases match TRBD1. The CDR3 contains 15 residues. With 0 bases clipped from V and 4 bases from J, the junction kept 4 bases outside the gene matches. Per the germline V gene, CDR1 is DFQATT and CDR2 is SNEGSKA (reference sequence). In DNA form, the CDR3 reads TGCAGTGCTAGAGATGGGGACAGGGGGAGAGAGACCCAGTACTTC. Translation gives CSARDGDRGRETQYF.

At least ten counts were recorded for this clonotype. The genes are TRBV12-3 or TRBV12-4 and TRBJ1-6; D gene uncertain. The CDR3 is 15 residues long. Trimming removed 8 bases at V and 0 bases at J, with 11 bases between. In nucleotides, the CDR3 is TGTGCCAGCGCCTTGTCCGGCTCCTATAATTCACCCCTCCACTTT. Translating it yields CASALSGSYNSPLHF.

This clonotype was recorded many times. The rearrangement joins TRBV6-5 to TRBJ2-2, with 9 bases identical to TRBD1. Unmatched junction bases numbered 9, after V lost 6 bases and J lost 7 bases. The length of the CDR3 is 15 residues. Per germline, CDR1 MNHEY and CDR2 SVGAGI. The CDR3 nucleotides are TGTGCCAGCAGCCGAACAGGGGGCGTCAGCGGGGAGCTGTTTTTT. Translating gives CASSRTGGVSGELFF.

This clonotype was seen at least ten times. The rearrangement joins TRBV7-9 to TRBJ2-5; D is perhaps TRBD2 (5 bases). The CDR3 length is 14 residues. V dropped 3 bases and J dropped 5 bases, with 13 bases sitting between them. Germline CDR1 reads SEHNR; CDR2 reads FQNEAQ (reference sequence). The CDR3 loop is CASSFHHGGETQYF. CDR3 DNA: TGTGCCAGCAGCTTTCATCACGGCGGGGAGACCCAGTACTTC.

This clonotype showed up many times. The gene calls are TRBV27 and TRBJ2-2; TRBD1 agrees at 7 bases. J was trimmed by 2 bases and V by 10 bases; bases with no gene match: 7. Germline values: CDR1 MNHEY, CDR2 SMNVEV (reference sequence). The CDR3 is made up of 14 amino acids. The CDR3 spells CATQQGRNTGELFF. The DNA for the CDR3 is TGTGCCACTCAACAGGGGAGAAACACCGGGGAGCTGTTTTTT.